Following are 28 T cell receptor beta chains from one sample sequenced in a study of blood T cells in healthy people across ages. Primed by a sample-barcoded 5' primer and a J-beta primer mix, a second PCR proceeded for 7 to 11 cycles. TCRdb re-called the 5' RACE reads with MiXCR, one entry per CDR3 protein. The table shows roughly 700,000 distinct CDR3 sequences, with roughly 25% occurring only once. In addition, the sample was reused for a study of T cells of mothers and their children.

Sequences were obtained from blood. These receptors originate from a boy aged 5 to 17 in good health.

There are a few counts of this clonotype. The chain combines TRBV6-6 with TRBJ2-3; D may be TRBD2 (7 bases). The CDR3 contains 13 residues. CDR1 and CDR2 from the germline V gene are MNHNY and SVGAGI (reference sequence). V dropped 8 bases and J dropped 1 base, with 10 bases sitting between them. CDR3 bases: TGTGCCAGCGAGGGGGGGGGCACAGATACGCAGTATTTT. It codes for CASEGGGTDTQYF.

This clonotype was seen at least ten times. CDR3: CASSPGLAQETQYF. The CDR3 coding sequence is TGTGCCAGCTCACCGGGACTAGCGCAAGAGACCCAGTACTTC. The chain carries TRBV18 and TRBJ2-5; 10 nucleotides line up with TRBD2. The CDR3 covers 14 residues. Germline V gene data show CDR1 as KGHSH and CDR2 as LQKENI. The J segment lost 2 bases and the V segment lost 3 bases, leaving 0 bases of the junction unmatched.

The chain carries TRBV29-1 and TRBJ1-2; D possibly corresponds to TRBD1 (6 bases). This CDR3 is 12 amino acids long. Germline CDR1 SQVTM, CDR2 ANQGSEA. Between the trimmed V and J ends, which lost 7 bases and 3 bases, there was a span of 12 bases. The CDR3 sequence is CSAGQPYYGYTF. The CDR3 DNA sequence: TGCAGCGCCGGACAGCCGTACTATGGCTACACCTTC.

The CDR3 region is CSVGGAWEAFF. The CDR3 DNA reads TGCAGCGTTGGGGGGGCCTGGGAAGCTTTCTTT. The rearrangement uses TRBV29-1 and TRBJ1-1; tentatively, D is TRBD1 (6 bases). The CDR3 is 11 residues long. V was pared by 4 bases and J by 8 bases, with 11 bases between. Germline V gene sequence: CDR1 SQVTM, CDR2 ANQGSEA.

The J gene is TRBJ2-1, the V gene TRBV29-1; D is undetermined. The DNA end is more similar to TRBJ2-5, so the J call may be wrong. Per the germline V gene, CDR1 is SQVTM and CDR2 is ANQGSEA. This CDR3 is built from 13 residues. CDR3 loop: CSVGLPAQETQYF. CDR3 bases: TGCAGCGTTGGCTTGCCAGCTCAAGAGACCCAGTACTTC.

The J gene is TRBJ2-3, the V gene TRBV2; TRBD1 is a possible D gene (6 bases). V lost 6 bases to trimming and J lost 10 bases, with 14 bases between them. CDR1 is SNHLY and CDR2 is FYNNEI in the germline V gene. The CDR3 sequence is 12 residues long. CDR3 DNA: TGTGCCAGCAGGCAAGACAGGAATGCGCAGTATTTT. As protein: CASRQDRNAQYF.

This chain links TRBV7-3 with TRBJ2-7; 7 nucleotides agree with TRBD2. The CDR3 runs 15 residues. In germline, CDR1 is SGHTA, CDR2 FQGTGA. Trimming removed 0 bases from V and 6 bases from J; junction bases left unmatched: 8. DNA for the CDR3: TGTGCCAGCAGCTTAACTCCTACGACTAGCTCCGAGCAGTACTTC. As protein: CASSLTPTTSSEQYF.

The chain recombines TRBV28 with TRBJ2-2; D is ambiguous. The CDR3 covers 17 residues. Trimming stripped 5 bases from V and 4 bases from J, with 20 bases between. Per the germline V gene, CDR1 is MDHEN and CDR2 is SYDVKM. CDR3 DNA: TGTGCCAGCAGTGGACCAGCACTTTATGGCGGCACCGGGGAGCTGTTTTTT. Its translation: CASSGPALYGGTGELFF.

This clonotype was picked up a small number of times. J is TRBJ2-1 and V is TRBV20-1; TRBD2 might be the D (6 bases). V was shortened by 2 bases and J by 4 bases, with 15 bases between the two germline ends. The CDR3 contains 15 residues. CDR1 is DFQATT and CDR2 is SNEGSKA in the germline V gene (reference sequence). CDR3 amino acids: CSARLRDSIYNEQFF. The CDR3 bases are TGCAGTGCTAGACTCCGGGACTCCATATACAATGAGCAGTTCTTC.

There are a few counts of this clonotype. The chain recombines TRBV20-1 with TRBJ2-5; TRBD2 aligns across 11 bases. Germline CDR1 DFQATT, CDR2 SNEGSKA (reference sequence). The CDR3 spans 15 residues. J lost 5 bases, V lost 5 bases, and 10 bases had no gene match. As DNA, the CDR3 is TGCAGTGCTCCAGCGACTAGCGGGGTGTGGGAGACCCAGTACTTC. This sequence encodes CSAPATSGVWETQYF.

The gene calls are TRBV11-2 and TRBJ2-1; 8 bases fit TRBD2. The CDR3 contains 16 residues. V lost 5 bases and J lost 4; bases outside the gene matches: 10. Germline V CDR1 and CDR2: SGHAT, FQNNGV. The DNA of the CDR3 is TGTGCCAGCAGCCTCAGCCGGGGGGGAGAATACAATGAGCAGTTCTTC. It is translated as CASSLSRGGEYNEQFF.

The rearrangement links TRBV12-3 or TRBV12-4 to TRBJ2-5, with 12 bases that match TRBD2. The end of the DNA aligns better with TRBJ2-1, so the J call may be wrong. This CDR3 is 17 amino acids long. The CDR3 sequence is CASSPLPLTSGGEEQFF. Written as DNA, the CDR3 is TGTGCCAGCAGTCCACTTCCTCTGACTAGCGGGGGAGAGGAGCAGTTCTTC.

This clonotype was found many times. V is TRBV4-3 and J is TRBJ2-7; TRBD1 or TRBD2 may be the D gene (5 bases each). V was shortened by 1 base and J by 1 base, with 8 bases between the two germline ends. The CDR3 consists of 14 residues. CDR1 and CDR2 from the germline V gene are LGHNA and YSLEER. CDR3 nucleotides: TGCGCCAGCAGCCAAGTTGGGGGTTCCTACGAGCAGTACTTC. This codes for CASSQVGGSYEQYF.

This chain joins TRBV24-1 and TRBJ2-5, with 9 positions matching TRBD1. The CDR3 has 14 residues. Germline loops: CDR1 KGHDR, CDR2 SFDVKD. V lost 9 bases to trimming and J lost 5 bases; unmatched junction nucleotides: 9. In DNA form, the CDR3 reads TGTGCCACCCGTGCCACAGGGGGCGCGGAGACCCAGTACTTC. It encodes CATRATGGAETQYF.

The rearrangement uses TRBV3-1 and TRBJ2-1; D gene uncertain. This CDR3 contains 12 residues. With 0 bases removed from V and 6 bases from J, the gap between germline ends came to 3 bases. Looked up from germline, CDR1 is LGHDT and CDR2 is YNNKEL (reference sequence). The CDR3 protein is CASSQDPNEQFF. The CDR3 region has the DNA TGTGCCAGCAGCCAAGATCCCAATGAGCAGTTCTTC.

This clonotype turned up a few times. The V gene is TRBV9, the J gene TRBJ2-5; TRBD1 matches 10 bases. In germline, CDR1 is SGDLS, CDR2 YYNGEE. The CDR3 loop spans 15 amino acids. J was trimmed by 3 bases and V by 4 bases; bases with no gene match: 6. CDR3 region: CASSLHGTGEETQYF. For the CDR3, the DNA is TGTGCCAGCAGCCTCCATGGGACAGGGGAAGAGACCCAGTACTTC.

This chain links TRBV6-5 with TRBJ1-5; D gene unclear. The germline V gene encodes CDR1 MNHEY and CDR2 SVGAGI. The CDR3 length is 12 residues. Trimming pared 2 bases from V and 10 bases from J, leaving 9 bases between. In DNA form, the CDR3 reads TGTGCCAGCAGTTACCTGCGGGGACCCCAGCATTTT. It is translated as CASSYLRGPQHF.

The chain is built from TRBV9 and TRBJ2-5, with D uncertain. The J call is doubtful: the DNA matches TRBJ2-1 better. CDR1 is SGDLS and CDR2 is YYNGEE in the germline V gene. CDR3 length equals 15 residues. In DNA, the CDR3 is TGTGCCAGCAGCGTATCTTCTTATGGGTACGATGAGCAGTTCTTC. Its translation is CASSVSSYGYDEQFF.

DNA for the CDR3: TGTGCCAGCTCACCATTAGGAGCGGGGGCAAGCACTGAAGCTTTCTTT. It encodes CASSPLGAGASTEAFF. This chain uses TRBV18 with TRBJ1-1; maybe TRBD1 (6 bases). V lost 2 bases to trimming and J lost 4 bases, with 17 bases between them. The CDR3 is 16 residues long. Germline V gives CDR1 KGHSH, CDR2 LQKENI.

The chain recombines TRBV10-3 with TRBJ2-5; 10 bases map to TRBD2. This CDR3 has 16 residues. Germline CDR1 and CDR2: ENHRY and SYGVKD. The J segment lost 2 bases and the V segment lost 6 bases, leaving 9 bases of the junction unmatched. The CDR3: CAIRAELAGFQETQYF. CDR3 in DNA: TGTGCCATCAGGGCCGAACTAGCGGGGTTTCAAGAGACCCAGTACTTC.

This chain uses TRBV25-1 with TRBJ2-1; D is unresolved. The length of the CDR3 is 17 residues. The germline V gene encodes CDR1 MGHDK and CDR2 SYGVNS. V was cut by 2 bases and J by 3 bases, with 17 bases left in between. CDR3 bases: TGTGCCAGCAGTGAAACAGAAACGACTCCGTTCTACAATGAGCAGTTCTTC. This sequence encodes CASSETETTPFYNEQFF.

The V call is TRBV20-1, the J call TRBJ2-5; D call uncertain. The CDR3 runs to 13 residues. Trimming removed 6 bases at V and 1 base at J, with 12 bases between. Germline lookup yields CDR1 DFQATT and CDR2 SNEGSKA (reference sequence). CDR3 protein: CSAKRPGQETQYF. CDR3 nucleotide sequence: TGCAGTGCAAAGAGGCCAGGCCAAGAGACCCAGTACTTC.

This sequence joins TRBV9 and TRBJ1-4; D unresolved. The germline V and J ends were trimmed by 3 bases and 8 bases, with 11 bases remaining between them. Germline V gene sequence: CDR1 SGDLS, CDR2 YYNGEE. The CDR3 runs to 13 residues. The CDR3 protein is CASSGPNGEKLFF. As DNA, the CDR3 is TGTGCCAGCAGCGGCCCTAATGGGGAAAAACTGTTTTTT.

On this clonotype itself: At one boundary the junction diverges from the germline segment, which might be a read error. The rearrangement joins TRBV7-9 to TRBJ2-7, with TRBD1 as a possible D gene (6 bases). CDR3 length: 12 residues. Germline CDR1 SEHNR, CDR2 FQNEAQ (reference sequence). CDR3 sequence reads: CASCRGGGEQSF. The CDR3 nucleotides read TGTGCCAGCTGCAGGGGTGGTGGCGAGCAGTCCTTC.

This clonotype was detected ten times or more. The chain uses TRBV29-1 and TRBJ2-1; TRBD2 aligns across 12 bases. The trim removed 1 base at V and 6 bases at J, leaving 13 bases unmatched. The germline CDR1 and CDR2 sequences are SQVTM and ANQGSEA. The CDR3 spans 18 residues. CDR3 amino acids: CSVEGQTSGSSRFNEQFF. CDR3 bases: TGCAGCGTTGAAGGACAGACTAGCGGGAGTAGTCGGTTCAATGAGCAGTTCTTC.

The chain uses TRBV20-1 and TRBJ2-3, with D perhaps matching TRBD2 (5 bases). CDR1 DFQATT and CDR2 SNEGSKA come from the germline V gene (reference sequence). The V and J ends lost 0 bases and 2 bases respectively, with 15 bases between them. CDR3 size: 16 residues. The CDR3 loop reads CSARDWRVPTTDTQYF. The CDR3 bases are TGCAGTGCTAGAGATTGGCGGGTACCGACCACAGATACGCAGTATTTT.

This clonotype has a handful of counts. The V and J genes are TRBV7-9 and TRBJ2-7; D gene ambiguous. Germline CDR1 reads SEHNR; CDR2 reads FQNEAQ (reference sequence). There are 16 residues in the CDR3. V lost 2 bases, J lost 3 bases, and 17 bases lay in between. CDR3 residues: CASSLRSGPDYYEQYF. In nucleotides, the CDR3 is TGTGCCAGCAGCTTACGATCCGGGCCCGATTACTACGAGCAGTACTTC.

The CDR3 region has the DNA TGTGCCAGCAGCCAAGGGACTACAAACCAAGAGACCCAGTACTTC. It is translated as CASSQGTTNQETQYF. The chain is built from TRBV3-1 and TRBJ2-5, with D possibly being TRBD2 (6 bases). In germline, CDR1 is LGHDT, CDR2 YNNKEL (reference sequence). V lost 1 base and J lost 0, with 9 bases in between. This CDR3 comprises 15 residues.